These 3 T cell receptor beta chains originate from one sample sequenced in a study of Graves' ophthalmopathy and Graves' hyperthyroidism. TCR beta CDR3 regions were amplified from RNA transcripts. An initial RT-PCR round employing HTBI primers preceded a second-round multiplex PCR. TCRdb ran MiXCR on the multiplex PCR reads and lists one entry per CDR3 protein. Counted here are about 39,000 distinct CDR3 sequences, around half occurring once; the ten biggest clones make up roughly 26%. The material sequenced was peripheral blood. The receptors stem from an adult woman with stable Graves' hyperthyroidism.

Many counts were recorded for this clonotype. The CDR3: CASSLTGREAFF. CDR3 bases: TGTGCCAGCAGCTTAACCGGGCGTGAAGCTTTCTTT. This rearrangement joins TRBV5-5 to TRBJ1-1; the D is unclear. This CDR3 has 12 amino acids. CDR1 and CDR2 from the germline V gene are SGHKS and YYEKEE (reference sequence). Deletions cut 2 bases from V and 7 bases from J, with 9 bases between.

The table lists this clonotype with many counts. The chain combines TRBV19 with TRBJ1-5; D possibly corresponds to TRBD1 (6 bases). V gave up 7 bases and J gave up 0 bases, with 22 bases separating them. Germline loops: CDR1 LNHDA, CDR2 SQIVND (reference sequence). The CDR3 contains 18 residues. CDR3 loop: CASTPTDSLTYSNQPQHF. The CDR3 nucleotides are TGTGCCAGTACCCCAACGGACAGCTTAACATATAGCAATCAGCCCCAGCATTTT. Combining the CDR3 with reference TRBV19 and TRBJ1-5 gives the whole variable domain DGGITQSPKYLFRKEGQNVTLSCEQNLNHDAMYWYRQDPGQGLRLIYYSQIVNDFQKGDIAEGYSVSREKKESFPLTVTSAQKNPTAFYLCASTPTDSLTYSNQPQHFGDGTRLSIL.

The genes are TRBV12-3 or TRBV12-4 and TRBJ2-7, with 9 positions matching TRBD1. V lost 5 bases and J lost 3; bases outside the gene matches: 5. The CDR3 extends over 14 amino acids. The CDR3 reads CASSARTGVYEQYF. CDR3 nucleotides: TGTGCCAGCAGTGCCCGGACAGGGGTCTACGAGCAGTACTTC.